This entry lists 22 T cell receptor beta chains sequenced from one sample in a study of HIV-infected patients and healthy controls. A single record per CDR3 protein comes from TCRdb applying MiXCR to the 5' RACE reads. Here the sample spans 19,000 or so distinct CDR3 sequences, around 20% being singletons. Sample: CD8+ T cells from blood. Receptors originate from a human donor in good health.

This clonotype was counted many times. The CDR3 sequence is CSASPLGQENYEQYF. The CDR3 DNA reads TGCAGTGCTAGCCCCCTAGGGCAGGAGAACTACGAGCAGTACTTC. The chain uses TRBV20-1 and TRBJ2-7; D unclear. Germline V gives CDR1 DFQATT, CDR2 SNEGSKA (reference sequence). V was shortened by 3 bases and J by 3 bases, with 18 bases between the two germline ends. This CDR3 has 15 residues.

The sample holds a few counts of this clonotype. Here the CDR3 DNA reads TGCAGCGTTGACTCCGCACCTCACGAGCAGTACTTC. This sequence encodes CSVDSAPHEQYF. J is TRBJ2-7 and V is TRBV29-1; D is undetermined. This CDR3 has 12 amino acids. V shed 3 bases and J shed 5 bases, with 11 bases lying between them. CDR1 is SQVTM, CDR2 ANQGSEA, per germline.

This clonotype came up a few times. The chain links TRBV7-9 to TRBJ2-7; 7 positions match TRBD2. Germline V gene sequence: CDR1 SEHNR, CDR2 FQNEAQ (reference sequence). The V and J ends lost 6 bases and 3 bases, in that order; junction bases with no gene match: 5. The CDR3 sequence is 13 residues long. CDR3 loop: CASRGGTHYEQYF. CDR3 bases: TGTGCCAGCAGGGGAGGGACTCACTACGAGCAGTACTTC.

This sequence joins TRBV27 and TRBJ1-6; no firm D call. V was clipped by 7 bases and J by 15 bases, with 22 bases between them. Germline CDR1 is MNHEY and CDR2 is SMNVEV (reference sequence). The CDR3 covers 14 residues. CDR3 region: CASTGGTVTSLLHF. The CDR3, as DNA: TGTGCCAGCACCGGAGGAACAGTTACTAGCCTCCTCCACTTT.

This clonotype came up many times. This chain links TRBV6-5 with TRBJ2-1, with D possibly matching TRBD2 (5 bases). Looked up from germline, CDR1 is MNHEY and CDR2 is SVGAGI. The CDR3 has 15 residues. The V gene lost 5 bases and the J gene lost 3 bases, with 14 bases spanning the gap. The CDR3 protein is CASSNYREFYNEQFF. The CDR3 nucleotides are TGTGCCAGCAGTAACTACCGGGAATTCTACAATGAGCAGTTCTTC.

The chain employs TRBV9 and TRBJ1-1, with unresolved D. V was trimmed by 1 base and J by 1 base, leaving 8 bases between them. The CDR3 is 14 residues long. CDR1 and CDR2 (germline): SGDLS, YYNGEE. The chain's CDR3 is CASSVITPNTEAFF. The CDR3 DNA follows: TGTGCCAGCAGCGTAATAACCCCGAACACTGAAGCTTTCTTT.

In its sample, this clonotype was seen many times. V and J are TRBV29-1 and TRBJ2-1; 11 bases are shared with TRBD2. J gave up 5 bases and V 7 bases, and 16 bases lay outside the gene matches. The CDR3 sequence is 17 residues long. CDR1 and CDR2 from the germline V gene are SQVTM and ANQGSEA. CDR3 sequence: CSAPRSLASGRHNEQFF. CDR3 DNA sequence: TGCAGCGCTCCCCGATCCCTGGCTAGCGGGAGGCACAATGAGCAGTTCTTC.

This clonotype has a handful of counts. This chain connects TRBV27 to TRBJ1-1; D unresolved. Per the germline V gene, CDR1 is MNHEY and CDR2 is SMNVEV (reference sequence). Trimming left V 3 bases short and J 1 base short, with 12 bases between. The CDR3 spans 15 residues. CDR3 loop: CASSFSREKNTEAFF. Here the CDR3 DNA reads TGTGCCAGCAGTTTTTCAAGGGAAAAGAACACTGAAGCTTTCTTT.

The chain has TRBV15 and TRBJ2-1; a possible D gene is TRBD1 (6 bases). Germline V gene lookup returns CDR1 LNHNV and CDR2 YYDKDF (reference sequence). The CDR3 contains 15 residues. Trimming removed 1 base from V and 6 bases from J, with 13 bases in between. The CDR3 region is CATSRVAGERNEQFF. The CDR3 nucleotides are TGTGCCACCAGCAGAGTGGCAGGGGAACGCAATGAGCAGTTCTTC.

The chain combines TRBV6-5 with TRBJ2-7; D is unclear. V gave up 2 bases and J gave up 6 bases, with 5 bases separating them. CDR1 is MNHEY, CDR2 SVGAGI, per germline. CDR3 length: 11 residues. The CDR3 nucleotides are TGTGCCAGCAGTTACGGTAGCGAGCAGTACTTC. Protein sequence: CASSYGSEQYF.

This clonotype was detected many times. The chain recombines TRBV12-5 with TRBJ1-5; D is ambiguous. The length of the CDR3 is 14 residues. V gave up 6 bases and J gave up 2 bases, with 11 bases separating them. CDR1 LGHNT and CDR2 FRNRAP come from the germline V gene. CDR3 amino acids: CASGAGTGNQPQHF. In nucleotides, the CDR3 is TGTGCTAGTGGGGCTGGAACAGGCAATCAGCCCCAGCATTTT.

This clonotype has a handful of counts. The J gene is TRBJ2-1, the V gene TRBV29-1, with 7 bases fitting TRBD2. V trimming: 2 bases; J trimming: 6 bases; junction bases outside the gene matches: 7. The germline V gene has CDR1 SQVTM and CDR2 ANQGSEA. CDR3 length equals 14 residues. CDR3 protein: CSVESGARLNEQFF. The DNA of the CDR3 is TGCAGCGTTGAAAGCGGGGCCAGACTCAATGAGCAGTTCTTC.

This clonotype was recorded many times. The rearrangement links TRBV4-1 to TRBJ2-2; 10 bases match TRBD2. This CDR3 region has 15 residues. CDR1 and CDR2 (germline): MGHRA, YSYEKL. Trimming removed 6 bases from V and 3 bases from J; junction bases left unmatched: 4. The CDR3 is CASRSLAGDTGELFF. Here the CDR3 DNA reads TGCGCCAGCAGATCCCTAGCGGGGGACACCGGGGAGCTGTTTTTT.

This clonotype was picked up many times. V and J are TRBV10-2 and TRBJ2-1; 8 nucleotides agree with TRBD2. This CDR3 contains 14 residues. J gave up 7 bases and V 7 bases, and 9 bases lay outside the gene matches. Germline assignment: CDR1 WSHSY and CDR2 SAAADI. This CDR3 is CASNRAGEANEQFF. CDR3 in DNA: TGCGCCAGCAATCGAGCGGGAGAGGCAAATGAGCAGTTCTTC.

This rearrangement joins TRBV7-6 to TRBJ1-1; possibly TRBD1 for D (5 bases). The CDR3 runs to 16 residues. Germline values: CDR1 SGHVS, CDR2 FNYEAQ. Between the trimmed V and J ends, which lost 3 bases and 1 base, there was a span of 15 bases. DNA for the CDR3: TGTGCCAGCAGCTTGTGGACAATAGGCGAGAACACTGAAGCTTTCTTT. Amino acid sequence: CASSLWTIGENTEAFF.

This clonotype showed up many times. J is TRBJ2-7 and V is TRBV6-2 or TRBV6-3; 8 bases align to TRBD1. From germline, CDR1 is MNHEY and CDR2 SVGEGT. CDR3 length equals 13 residues. The V gene end was trimmed by 7 bases and the J gene end by 4 bases; junction bases not matched to a gene: 6. CDR3 protein: CASKGQGDYEQYF. In DNA form, the CDR3 reads TGTGCCAGCAAAGGACAGGGAGATTACGAGCAGTACTTC.

The chain carries TRBV7-8 and TRBJ2-2; D is possibly TRBD1 (7 bases). Germline loops: CDR1 SGHVS, CDR2 FQNEAQ. The germline V and J ends were trimmed by 5 bases and 5 bases, with 15 bases remaining between them. The CDR3 is made up of 15 amino acids. This chain's CDR3 is CASSVIPGGTGELFF. The CDR3 bases are TGTGCCAGCAGCGTAATCCCAGGGGGGACCGGGGAGCTGTTTTTT.

This clonotype turned up a few times. The chain recombines TRBV6-1 with TRBJ2-7; no definite D call. This CDR3 contains 13 residues. In germline, CDR1 is MNHNS, CDR2 SASEGT. Between the trimmed V and J ends, which lost 2 bases and 0 bases, there was a span of 5 bases. The CDR3 region is CASSESSSYEQYF. CDR3 coding DNA: TGTGCCAGCAGTGAAAGTAGCTCCTACGAGCAGTACTTC.

In this sample, this clonotype turned up many times. The chain links TRBV4-3 to TRBJ2-1, with TRBD1 identical over 11 bases. Germline loops: CDR1 LGHNA, CDR2 YSLEER. This CDR3 spans 16 amino acids. Trimming at V came to 0 bases and at J to 3 bases, leaving 1 base not matched to a gene. This CDR3 reads CASSQEGTGGYNEQFF. DNA of the CDR3: TGCGCCAGCAGCCAAGAAGGGACAGGGGGCTACAATGAGCAGTTCTTC.

This clonotype has a count of ten or more. The J gene is TRBJ2-5, the V gene TRBV6-5; D gene unclear. This CDR3 has 12 residues. V was pared by 2 bases and J by 5 bases, with 6 bases between. The germline CDR1 and CDR2 sequences are MNHEY and SVGAGI. This chain's CDR3 is CASSYDWETQYF. CDR3 nucleotides: TGTGCCAGCAGTTACGACTGGGAGACCCAGTACTTC.

In this sample, this clonotype turned up many times. DNA of the CDR3: TGTGCCAGTAGTACCACTAGCGGGAGGGGAGATACGCAGTATTTT. Amino acid sequence: CASSTTSGRGDTQYF. The chain is built from TRBV19 and TRBJ2-3; 13 bases are a match to TRBD2. CDR1 LNHDA and CDR2 SQIVND come from the germline V gene (reference sequence). This CDR3 contains 15 residues. With 4 bases clipped from V and 5 bases from J, the junction kept 3 bases outside the gene matches.

The CDR3 region has the DNA TGCGCCAGCAGCCAAGACCCGGCTTCTTTCCCAGATACGCAGTATTTT. Its protein product is CASSQDPASFPDTQYF. The chain carries TRBV4-1 and TRBJ2-3; D not resolved. The V end was cut by 0 bases, the J end by 4 bases, with 14 bases between. The CDR3 is 16 residues long. Germline V gives CDR1 MGHRA, CDR2 YSYEKL.